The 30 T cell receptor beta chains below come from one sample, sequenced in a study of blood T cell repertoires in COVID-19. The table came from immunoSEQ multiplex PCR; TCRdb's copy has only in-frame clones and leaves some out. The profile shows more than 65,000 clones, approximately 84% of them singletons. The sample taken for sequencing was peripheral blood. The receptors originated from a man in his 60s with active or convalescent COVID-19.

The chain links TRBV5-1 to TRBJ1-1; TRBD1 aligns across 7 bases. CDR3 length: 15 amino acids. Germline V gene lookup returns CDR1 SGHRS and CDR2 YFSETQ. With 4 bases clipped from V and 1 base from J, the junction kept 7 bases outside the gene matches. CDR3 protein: CASSVGQEGNTEAFF. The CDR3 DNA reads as TGCGCCAGCAGCGTTGGACAGGAGGGGAACACTGAAGCTTTCTTT.

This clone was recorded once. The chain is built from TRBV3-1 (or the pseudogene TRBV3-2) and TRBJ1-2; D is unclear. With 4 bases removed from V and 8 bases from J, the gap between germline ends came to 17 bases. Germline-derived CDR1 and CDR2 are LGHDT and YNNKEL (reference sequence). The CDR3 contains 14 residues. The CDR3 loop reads CASSPTVRARGYTF. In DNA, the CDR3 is TGTGCCAGCAGCCCCACAGTGAGGGCGAGAGGCTACACCTTC.

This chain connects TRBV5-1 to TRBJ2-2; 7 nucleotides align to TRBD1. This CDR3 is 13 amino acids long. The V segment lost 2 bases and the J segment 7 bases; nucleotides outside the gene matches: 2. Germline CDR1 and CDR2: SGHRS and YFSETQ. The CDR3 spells CASSLGQDGELFF. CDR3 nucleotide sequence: TGCGCCAGCAGCTTAGGACAGGACGGGGAGCTGTTTTTT.

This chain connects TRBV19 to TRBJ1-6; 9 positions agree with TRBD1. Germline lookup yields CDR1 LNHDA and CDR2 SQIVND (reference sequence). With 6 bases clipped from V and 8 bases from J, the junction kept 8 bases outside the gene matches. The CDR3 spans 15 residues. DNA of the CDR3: TGTGCCAGTAGACCGGGACAGGGAACGGATTCACCCCTCCACTTT. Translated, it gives CASRPGQGTDSPLHF.

This CDR3 is CSASALAGGYEQYF. In DNA, the CDR3 is TGCAGTGCTAGTGCGCTAGCGGGCGGGTACGAGCAGTACTTC. This chain uses TRBV20-1 with TRBJ2-7, with 8 bases identical to TRBD2. Germline CDR1 DFQATT, CDR2 SNEGSKA (reference sequence). This CDR3 contains 14 residues. V lost 3 bases, J lost 4 bases, and 8 bases stayed unmatched.

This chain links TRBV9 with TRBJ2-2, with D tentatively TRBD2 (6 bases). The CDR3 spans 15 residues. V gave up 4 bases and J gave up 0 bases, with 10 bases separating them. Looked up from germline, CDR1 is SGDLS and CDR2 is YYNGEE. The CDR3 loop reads CASSYGTANTGELFF. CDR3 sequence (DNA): TGTGCCAGCAGCTACGGGACTGCGAACACCGGGGAGCTGTTTTTT.

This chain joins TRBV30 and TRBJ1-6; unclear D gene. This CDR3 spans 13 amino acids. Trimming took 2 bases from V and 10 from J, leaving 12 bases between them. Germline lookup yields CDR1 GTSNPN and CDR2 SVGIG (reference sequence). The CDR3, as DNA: TGTGCCTGGAGTCCCAGACCTAGATCACCCCTCCACTTT. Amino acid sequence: CAWSPRPRSPLHF.

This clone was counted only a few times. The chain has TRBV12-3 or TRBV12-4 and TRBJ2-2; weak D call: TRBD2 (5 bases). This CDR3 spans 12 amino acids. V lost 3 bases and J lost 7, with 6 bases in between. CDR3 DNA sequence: TGTGCCAGCAGTTTCGGGGACGGGGAGCTGTTTTTT. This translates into CASSFGDGELFF.

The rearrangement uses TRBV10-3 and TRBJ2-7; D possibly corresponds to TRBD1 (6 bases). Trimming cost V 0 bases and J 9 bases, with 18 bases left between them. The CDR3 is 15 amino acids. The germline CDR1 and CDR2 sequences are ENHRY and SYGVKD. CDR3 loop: CAISESAPQGMAQYF. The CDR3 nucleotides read TGTGCCATCAGTGAGTCGGCACCACAGGGTATGGCGCAGTACTTC.

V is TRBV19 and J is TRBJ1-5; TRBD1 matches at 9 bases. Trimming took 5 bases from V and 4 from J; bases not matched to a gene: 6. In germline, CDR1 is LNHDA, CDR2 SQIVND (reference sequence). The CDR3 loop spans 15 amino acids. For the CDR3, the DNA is TGTGCCAGTAGTGTAGGACAGGGGCTAAATCAGCCCCAGCATTTT. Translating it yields CASSVGQGLNQPQHF. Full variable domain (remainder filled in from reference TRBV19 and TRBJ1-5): DGGITQSPKYLFRKEGQNVTLSCEQNLNHDAMYWYRQDPGQGLRLIYYSQIVNDFQKGDIAEGYSVSREKKESFPLTVTSAQKNPTAFYLCASSVGQGLNQPQHFGDGTRLSIL.

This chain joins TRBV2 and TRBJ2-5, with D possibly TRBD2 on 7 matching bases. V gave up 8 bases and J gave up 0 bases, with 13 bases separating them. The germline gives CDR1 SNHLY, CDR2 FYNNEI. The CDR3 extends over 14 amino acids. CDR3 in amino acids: CASGRGGYQETQYF. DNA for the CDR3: TGTGCCAGCGGGAGGGGGGGGTACCAAGAGACCCAGTACTTC.

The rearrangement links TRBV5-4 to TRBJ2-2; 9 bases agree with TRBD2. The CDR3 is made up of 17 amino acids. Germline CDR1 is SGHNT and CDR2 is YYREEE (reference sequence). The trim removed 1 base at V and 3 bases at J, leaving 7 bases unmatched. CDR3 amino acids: CASSLYSGGYYTGELFF. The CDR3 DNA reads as TGTGCCAGCAGCTTGTATAGCGGGGGCTACTACACCGGGGAGCTGTTTTTT.

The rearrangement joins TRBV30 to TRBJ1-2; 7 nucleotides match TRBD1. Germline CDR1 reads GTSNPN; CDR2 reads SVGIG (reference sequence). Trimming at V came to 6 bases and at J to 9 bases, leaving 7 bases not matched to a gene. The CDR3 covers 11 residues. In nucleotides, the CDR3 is TGTGCCTGCAACAGGGGTTTGAGCTACACCTTC. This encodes CACNRGLSYTF.

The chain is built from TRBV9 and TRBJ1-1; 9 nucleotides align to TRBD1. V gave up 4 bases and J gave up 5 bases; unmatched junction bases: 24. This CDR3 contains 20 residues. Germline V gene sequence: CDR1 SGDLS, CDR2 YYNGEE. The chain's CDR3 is CASSTPGPGQGHRRSTEAFF. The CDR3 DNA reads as TGTGCCAGCAGCACCCCAGGCCCGGGACAGGGTCATCGAAGGAGTACTGAAGCTTTCTTT.

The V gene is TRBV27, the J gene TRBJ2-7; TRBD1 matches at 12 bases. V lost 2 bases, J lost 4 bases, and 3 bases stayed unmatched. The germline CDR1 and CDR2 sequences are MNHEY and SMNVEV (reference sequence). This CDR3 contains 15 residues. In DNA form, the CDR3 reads TGTGCCAGCAGTTTAATGGGACAGGGGGCGTACGAGCAGTACTTC. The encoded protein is CASSLMGQGAYEQYF.

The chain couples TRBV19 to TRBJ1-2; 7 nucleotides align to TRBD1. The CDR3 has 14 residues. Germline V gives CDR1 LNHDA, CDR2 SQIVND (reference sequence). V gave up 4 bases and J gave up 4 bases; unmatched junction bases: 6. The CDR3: CASSNPGQIYGYTF. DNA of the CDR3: TGTGCCAGTAGTAATCCGGGACAGATCTATGGCTACACCTTC.

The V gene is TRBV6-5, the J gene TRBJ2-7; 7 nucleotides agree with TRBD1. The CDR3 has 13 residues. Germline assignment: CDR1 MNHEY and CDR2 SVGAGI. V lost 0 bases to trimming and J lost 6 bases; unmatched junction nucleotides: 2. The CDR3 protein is CASSYSTGLEQYF. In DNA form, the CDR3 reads TGTGCCAGCAGTTACTCGACAGGGCTCGAGCAGTACTTC.

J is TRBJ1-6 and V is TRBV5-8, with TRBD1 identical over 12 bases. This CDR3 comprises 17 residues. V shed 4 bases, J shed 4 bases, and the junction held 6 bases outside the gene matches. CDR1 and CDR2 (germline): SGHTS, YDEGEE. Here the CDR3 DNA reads TGTGCCAGCAGCCTTGGGACAGGGGGCAATTATAATTCACCCCTCCACTTT. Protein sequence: CASSLGTGGNYNSPLHF.

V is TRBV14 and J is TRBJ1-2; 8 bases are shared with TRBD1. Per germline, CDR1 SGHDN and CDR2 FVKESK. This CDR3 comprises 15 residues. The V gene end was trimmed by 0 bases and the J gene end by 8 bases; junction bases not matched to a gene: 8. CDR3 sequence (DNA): TGTGCCAGCAGCCAAGATCCCGCAGGGGGCTGGGGCTACACCTTC. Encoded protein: CASSQDPAGGWGYTF.

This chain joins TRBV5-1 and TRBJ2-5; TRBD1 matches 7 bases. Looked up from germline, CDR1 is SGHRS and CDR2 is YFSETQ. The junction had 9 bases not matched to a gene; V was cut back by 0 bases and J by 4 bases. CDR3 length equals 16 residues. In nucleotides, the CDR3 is TGCGCCAGCAGCTTGGGGGACAGTAAGGGAAGAGAGACCCAGTACTTC. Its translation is CASSLGDSKGRETQYF.

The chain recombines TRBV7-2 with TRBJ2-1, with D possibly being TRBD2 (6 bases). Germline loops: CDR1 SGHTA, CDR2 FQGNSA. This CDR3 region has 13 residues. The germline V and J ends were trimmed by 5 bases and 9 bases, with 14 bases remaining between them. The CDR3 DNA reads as TGTGCCAGCAGCCCCGGGGGTGAGGCTGAGCAGTTCTTC. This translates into CASSPGGEAEQFF.

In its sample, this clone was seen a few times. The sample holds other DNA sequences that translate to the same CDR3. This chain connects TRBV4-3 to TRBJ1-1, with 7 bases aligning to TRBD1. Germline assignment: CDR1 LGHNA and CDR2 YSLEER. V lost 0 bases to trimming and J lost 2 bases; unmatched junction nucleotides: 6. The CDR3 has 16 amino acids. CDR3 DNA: TGCGCCAGCAGCCAAGATTTGGCAGGGGGAAACACTGAAGCTTTCTTT. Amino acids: CASSQDLAGGNTEAFF.

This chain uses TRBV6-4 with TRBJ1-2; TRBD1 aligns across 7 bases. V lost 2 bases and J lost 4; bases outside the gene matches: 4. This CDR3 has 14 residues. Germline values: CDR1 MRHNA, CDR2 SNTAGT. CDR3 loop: CASSDGTATYGYTF. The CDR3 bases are TGTGCCAGCAGTGACGGGACAGCTACCTATGGCTACACCTTC.

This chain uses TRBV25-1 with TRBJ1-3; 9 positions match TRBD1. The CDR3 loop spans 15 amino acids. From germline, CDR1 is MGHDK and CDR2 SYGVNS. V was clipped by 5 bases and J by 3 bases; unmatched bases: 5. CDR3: CASSPGTGFGNTIYF. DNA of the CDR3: TGTGCCAGCAGTCCCGGGACAGGGTTTGGAAACACCATATATTTT.

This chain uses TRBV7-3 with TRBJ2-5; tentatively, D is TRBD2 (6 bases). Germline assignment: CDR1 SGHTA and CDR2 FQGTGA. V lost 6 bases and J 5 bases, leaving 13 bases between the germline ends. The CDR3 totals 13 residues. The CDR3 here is CASSFSGLETQYF. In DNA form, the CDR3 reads TGTGCCAGCAGTTTCTCGGGACTCGAGACCCAGTACTTC.

CDR3 loop: CASSFGTDQPQHF. The CDR3 region has the DNA TGTGCCAGCAGCTTCGGAACAGATCAGCCCCAGCATTTT. The chain employs TRBV5-4 and TRBJ1-5; no definite D call. Per the germline V gene, CDR1 is SGHNT and CDR2 is YYREEE (reference sequence). Trimming took off 2 bases at V and 5 bases at J, with 8 bases between the two ends. CDR3 length: 13 residues.

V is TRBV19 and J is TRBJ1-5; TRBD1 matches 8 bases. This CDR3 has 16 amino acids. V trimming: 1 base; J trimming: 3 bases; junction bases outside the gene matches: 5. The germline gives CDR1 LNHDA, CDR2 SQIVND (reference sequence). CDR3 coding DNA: TGTGCCAGTAGTATAGTATCAGGGGGCCCCAATCAGCCCCAGCATTTT. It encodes CASSIVSGGPNQPQHF.

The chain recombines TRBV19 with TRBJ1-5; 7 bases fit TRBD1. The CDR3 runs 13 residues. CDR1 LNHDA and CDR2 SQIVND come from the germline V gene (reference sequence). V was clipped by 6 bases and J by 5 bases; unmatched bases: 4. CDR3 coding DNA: TGTGCCAGTAGGGGGACAGTTTATCAGCCCCAGCATTTT. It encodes CASRGTVYQPQHF.

This CDR3 reads CASSLGEARAFF. Here the CDR3 DNA reads TGTGCCAGCAGCTTAGGGGAGGCCCGGGCTTTCTTT. This sequence joins TRBV11-2 and TRBJ1-1; D unresolved. The CDR3 runs 12 residues. The germline V gene has CDR1 SGHAT and CDR2 FQNNGV. V was shortened by 1 base and J by 11 bases, with 11 bases between the two germline ends.

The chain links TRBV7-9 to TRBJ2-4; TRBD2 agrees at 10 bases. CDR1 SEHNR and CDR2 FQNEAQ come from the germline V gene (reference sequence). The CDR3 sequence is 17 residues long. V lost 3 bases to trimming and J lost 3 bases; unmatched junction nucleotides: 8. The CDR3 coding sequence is TGTGCCAGCAGCTTGTTAACTAGCGGGGAGGACAAAAACATTCAGTACTTC. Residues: CASSLLTSGEDKNIQYF.